The 30 T cell receptor beta chains below were found in one sample sequenced in a study of blood T cell repertoires in COVID-19. The assay was immunoSEQ multiplex PCR, and TCRdb's table has in-frame clones only and misses some. The sample yields around 130,000 clones, 70% to 90% seen once. Sequencing was performed on PBMCs or T cells enriched from blood (not recorded which). Receptors originate from a woman in her fifties or sixties with acute COVID-19.

The rearrangement joins TRBV9 to TRBJ2-1, with 7 bases that match TRBD2. Losses at the gene ends were 4 bases for V and 0 bases for J; bases not matched to a gene: 4. Per germline, CDR1 SGDLS and CDR2 YYNGEE. The CDR3 has 15 residues. CDR3 sequence (DNA): TGTGCCAGCAGCCCCGGGGGGAGCTCCTACAATGAGCAGTTCTTC. Translating it yields CASSPGGSSYNEQFF.

This chain links TRBV7-9 with TRBJ2-1; 10 bases are shared with TRBD1. CDR1 is SEHNR and CDR2 is FQNEAQ in the germline V gene (reference sequence). Trimming at V came to 4 bases and at J to 7 bases, leaving 10 bases not matched to a gene. This CDR3 is 16 amino acids long. CDR3 sequence: CASSYSWTGGGNEQFF. The CDR3 bases are TGTGCCAGCAGCTATTCCTGGACAGGGGGTGGGAATGAGCAGTTCTTC.

This chain links TRBV9 with TRBJ2-5; 8 bases line up with TRBD1. Germline V gene lookup returns CDR1 SGDLS and CDR2 YYNGEE. There are 16 residues in the CDR3. V dropped 4 bases and J dropped 5; count of bases not matched to a gene: 13. DNA of the CDR3: TGTGCCAGCAGCCACTCCCCGGCAGGGGGCAGTGAGACCCAGTACTTC. This encodes CASSHSPAGGSETQYF.

This clone occurred a few times. This chain links TRBV9 with TRBJ1-2; D gene ambiguous. The CDR3 covers 17 residues. In germline, CDR1 is SGDLS, CDR2 YYNGEE. The V end lost 0 bases, the J end lost 8 bases, and 23 bases lay between the germline ends. The CDR3 region is CASSVAIGDGLPGGYTF. CDR3 bases: TGTGCCAGCAGCGTAGCGATCGGGGATGGCCTCCCCGGGGGCTACACCTTC.

V usage is TRBV3-1 (or the pseudogene TRBV3-2) and J usage is TRBJ2-7; tentatively, D is TRBD1 (5 bases). The CDR3 loop spans 13 amino acids. V was clipped by 2 bases and J by 6 bases, with 11 bases between them. Germline assignment: CDR1 LGHDT and CDR2 YNNKEL (reference sequence). The CDR3 sequence: CASSQQIGVEQYF. The CDR3 bases are TGTGCCAGCAGCCAACAAATAGGGGTCGAGCAGTACTTC.

This clone showed up just once. This chain connects TRBV2 to TRBJ1-1, with D unclear. V was pared by 8 bases and J by 0 bases, with 16 bases between. Germline V CDR1 and CDR2: SNHLY, FYNNEI. This CDR3 spans 15 amino acids. The CDR3 region is CASLSEAQLNTEAFF. DNA of the CDR3: TGTGCCAGCCTCAGTGAAGCACAGTTGAACACTGAAGCTTTCTTT.

V gene TRBV2 combines with J gene TRBJ2-2; 9 bases agree with TRBD2. J lost 6 bases, V lost 8 bases, and 4 bases had no gene match. This CDR3 region has 13 residues. CDR1 is SNHLY and CDR2 is FYNNEI in the germline V gene. In DNA form, the CDR3 reads TGTGCCAGCGAGTCTAGCGGGGCCGGGGAGCTGTTTTTT. Protein: CASESSGAGELFF.

This sequence joins TRBV6-5 and TRBJ2-1, with 12 bases matching TRBD2. CDR1 and CDR2 from the germline V gene are MNHEY and SVGAGI. Trimming at V came to 6 bases and at J to 0 bases, leaving 0 bases not matched to a gene. The CDR3 covers 15 residues. The CDR3 loop reads CASRTSGSSYNEQFF. For the CDR3, the DNA is TGTGCCAGCAGGACTAGCGGGAGCTCCTACAATGAGCAGTTCTTC.

With respect to this clone: The sample carries other DNA sequences with the same CDR3. The chain is built from TRBV19 and TRBJ1-5, with 10 bases identical to TRBD1. Trimming cost V 8 bases and J 2 bases; bases outside gene matches: 3. Germline V gives CDR1 LNHDA, CDR2 SQIVND (reference sequence). This CDR3 contains 14 residues. CDR3 DNA: TGTGCCAGTTCCGGGACAGGGGGCAATCAGCCCCAGCATTTT. This gives the protein CASSGTGGNQPQHF.

The rearrangement uses TRBV19 and TRBJ1-5, with D possibly being TRBD1 (5 bases). CDR1 and CDR2 from the germline V gene are LNHDA and SQIVND (reference sequence). The CDR3 loop spans 19 amino acids. V was trimmed by 7 bases and J by 0 bases, leaving 25 bases between them. The CDR3: CASTPQSGGTDGSNQPQHF. The DNA for the CDR3 is TGTGCCAGTACCCCACAGTCCGGAGGGACGGACGGTAGCAATCAGCCCCAGCATTTT.

This rearrangement joins TRBV12-3 or TRBV12-4 to TRBJ1-2; D is unclear. The CDR3 covers 13 residues. V was trimmed by 0 bases and J by 8 bases, leaving 10 bases between them. CDR3 coding DNA: TGTGCCAGCAGTTTAGCGCACGGCGGAGGCTACACCTTC. Translated, it gives CASSLAHGGGYTF.

This clone came up a few times. This chain links TRBV19 with TRBJ2-7; possible D gene TRBD2, 5 bases. V lost 0 bases, J lost 3 bases, and 12 bases lay in between. Germline assignment: CDR1 LNHDA and CDR2 SQIVND (reference sequence). This CDR3 spans 15 amino acids. In nucleotides, the CDR3 is TGTGCCAGTAGTATAGAACCTAGCAGCCTCTACGAGCAGTACTTC. It codes for CASSIEPSSLYEQYF.

The chain has TRBV18 and TRBJ2-2; possibly TRBD2 for D (5 bases). The V end was cut by 3 bases, the J end by 1 base, with 12 bases between. The length of the CDR3 is 16 residues. The germline V gene encodes CDR1 KGHSH and CDR2 LQKENI. The CDR3 loop reads CASSPFGIENTGELFF. The DNA for the CDR3 is TGTGCCAGCTCACCTTTCGGGATTGAGAACACCGGGGAGCTGTTTTTT.

The chain uses TRBV25-1 and TRBJ2-3; TRBD1 agrees at 8 bases. CDR3 size: 15 residues. Trimming cost V 5 bases and J 5 bases; bases outside gene matches: 9. Germline V CDR1 and CDR2: MGHDK, SYGVNS. CDR3 in amino acids: CASSLQGDRQDTQYF. As DNA, the CDR3 is TGTGCCAGCAGTTTACAGGGGGATCGGCAAGATACGCAGTATTTT.

The chain is built from TRBV5-1 and TRBJ2-5; TRBD1 matches 9 bases. The CDR3 consists of 15 residues. Trimming cost V 2 bases and J 4 bases; bases outside gene matches: 6. Germline lookup yields CDR1 SGHRS and CDR2 YFSETQ. This chain's CDR3 is CASSLTTGGVETQYF. CDR3 in DNA: TGCGCCAGCAGCTTAACCACAGGGGGCGTAGAGACCCAGTACTTC.

This rearrangement joins TRBV10-3 to TRBJ2-1; 11 nucleotides align to TRBD2. Germline loops: CDR1 ENHRY, CDR2 SYGVKD. The V gene end was trimmed by 0 bases and the J gene end by 4 bases; junction bases not matched to a gene: 5. This CDR3 has 17 residues. The CDR3 nucleotides are TGTGCCATCAGTGAGTCCGAGGCTAGCGGGAGGTACAATGAGCAGTTCTTC. This encodes CAISESEASGRYNEQFF.

This chain joins TRBV28 and TRBJ1-2, with TRBD1 identical over 8 bases. CDR1 is MDHEN, CDR2 SYDVKM, per germline. This CDR3 is built from 14 residues. Germline trimming cut 2 bases from V and 2 bases from J; bases unmatched to any gene: 1. The DNA for the CDR3 is TGTGCCAGCAGTTTAAGGGACAGGAACTATGGCTACACCTTC. Translated, it gives CASSLRDRNYGYTF.

The CDR3 region has the DNA TGTGCCAGTAGTTCGTTCCGGGACACCGTCGCTTTGTCCAATCAGCCCCAGCATTTT. Translated, it gives CASSSFRDTVALSNQPQHF. The chain recombines TRBV19 with TRBJ1-5; TRBD1 is a possible D gene (6 bases). V was cut by 5 bases and J by 3 bases, with 26 bases left in between. The CDR3 is made up of 19 amino acids. Germline V gives CDR1 LNHDA, CDR2 SQIVND (reference sequence).

The chain joins TRBV19 to TRBJ2-3; D might be TRBD2 (6 bases). This CDR3 has 15 residues. Germline V gives CDR1 LNHDA, CDR2 SQIVND (reference sequence). V gave up 10 bases and J gave up 6 bases, with 23 bases separating them. The CDR3 bases are TGTGCCACCGCCGAGACAGCGGGTGGCCCGGATACGCAGTATTTT. Amino acids: CATAETAGGPDTQYF.

The V gene is TRBV11-3, the J gene TRBJ2-1, with TRBD2 matching over 8 bases. The CDR3 length is 15 residues. Trimming took 3 bases from V and 8 from J; bases not matched to a gene: 9. Germline lookup yields CDR1 SGHNT and CDR2 YENEEA. The CDR3 nucleotides read TGTGCCAGCAGCTTGCATAGCGGGGTCCGGGATGAGCAGTTCTTC. Translation gives CASSLHSGVRDEQFF. Variable domain in full (rest from reference TRBV11-3 and TRBJ2-1): EAGVVQSPRYKIIEKKQPVAFWCNPISGHNTLYWYLQNLGQGPELLIRYENEEAVDDSQLPKDRFSAERLKGVDSTLKIQPAELGDSAVYLCASSLHSGVRDEQFFGPGTRLTVL.

The chain has TRBV30 and TRBJ2-7, with TRBD1 matching over 7 bases. Germline trimming cut 0 bases from V and 0 bases from J; bases unmatched to any gene: 8. Germline-derived CDR1 and CDR2 are GTSNPN and SVGIG (reference sequence). The CDR3 runs to 16 residues. This chain's CDR3 is CAWSVKPGQSSYEQYF. As DNA, the CDR3 is TGTGCCTGGAGTGTGAAACCGGGACAGAGCTCCTACGAGCAGTACTTC.

The V call is TRBV29-1, the J call TRBJ2-5; the D is unclear. The CDR3 has 14 residues. CDR1 and CDR2 from the germline V gene are SQVTM and ANQGSEA. The germline V and J ends were trimmed by 6 bases and 2 bases, with 16 bases remaining between them. CDR3 residues: CSVGRDMDQETQYF. DNA for the CDR3: TGCAGCGTGGGCCGTGACATGGATCAAGAGACCCAGTACTTC.

V gene TRBV4-1 combines with J gene TRBJ2-2; possible D gene TRBD1, 6 bases. This CDR3 contains 16 residues. Trimming left V 5 bases short and J 1 base short, with 14 bases between. Germline CDR1 reads MGHRA; CDR2 reads YSYEKL. CDR3 sequence: CASSMRPTGNTGELFF. The CDR3 DNA reads TGCGCCAGCAGCATGCGCCCGACAGGGAACACCGGGGAGCTGTTTTTT.

The rearrangement joins TRBV3-1 (or the pseudogene TRBV3-2) to TRBJ1-1, with D possibly matching TRBD1 (6 bases). Deletions cut 4 bases from V and 0 bases from J, with 15 bases between. The CDR3 is 16 residues long. Germline V lookup: CDR1 LGHDT, CDR2 YNNKEL (reference sequence). In DNA form, the CDR3 reads TGTGCCAGCAGCCGTACCCCAACAGGGTTGAACACTGAAGCTTTCTTT. Protein: CASSRTPTGLNTEAFF.

The V call is TRBV30, the J call TRBJ2-1; D ambiguous. CDR3 length: 14 residues. The V end lost 0 bases, the J end lost 5 bases, and 11 bases lay between the germline ends. Germline CDR1 is GTSNPN and CDR2 is SVGIG (reference sequence). CDR3 nucleotides: TGTGCCTGGAGTGTACACAGCCCCGACAATGAGCAGTTCTTC. Translation gives CAWSVHSPDNEQFF.

The chain couples TRBV6-2 or TRBV6-3 to TRBJ1-5, with a tentative D call TRBD1 (5 bases). Germline assignment: CDR1 MNHEY and CDR2 SVGEGT. The CDR3 extends over 11 amino acids. Trimming cost V 6 bases and J 9 bases, with 9 bases left between them. CDR3 residues: CASSSGGPQHF. The CDR3 region has the DNA TGTGCCAGCAGCTCCGGGGGGCCCCAGCATTTT.

This sequence joins TRBV27 and TRBJ1-1; tentative D call: TRBD1 (5 bases). V lost 3 bases to trimming and J lost 4 bases, with 15 bases between them. The CDR3 is 15 residues long. The germline CDR1 and CDR2 sequences are MNHEY and SMNVEV (reference sequence). The CDR3 reads CASSFSANGGTEAFF. In nucleotides, the CDR3 is TGTGCCAGCAGTTTTTCGGCAAACGGGGGCACTGAAGCTTTCTTT.

V is TRBV3-1 (or the pseudogene TRBV3-2) and J is TRBJ2-7; possibly TRBD1 for D (6 bases). This CDR3 comprises 14 residues. The V and J ends lost 0 bases and 0 bases respectively, with 6 bases between them. Germline V gene sequence: CDR1 LGHDT, CDR2 YNNKEL (reference sequence). The CDR3 DNA sequence: TGTGCCAGCAGCCAAGAGGACAGCTCCTACGAGCAGTACTTC. As protein: CASSQEDSSYEQYF.

The genes are TRBV7-2 and TRBJ1-6; weak D call: TRBD1 (6 bases). There are 18 residues in the CDR3. Between the trimmed V and J ends, which lost 5 bases and 6 bases, there was a span of 23 bases. Germline loops: CDR1 SGHTA, CDR2 FQGNSA. CDR3 residues: CASSVSTFTGKSNSPLHF. The CDR3 DNA follows: TGTGCCAGCAGCGTTAGTACCTTTACAGGGAAGAGTAATTCACCCCTCCACTTT.

This CDR3 reads CASSRGAPLAGGDTQYF. CDR3 DNA sequence: TGTGCCAGCAGCCGCGGTGCCCCGCTAGCGGGTGGGGATACGCAGTATTTT. The gene calls are TRBV7-3 and TRBJ2-3; 8 bases agree with TRBD2. The CDR3 runs 17 residues. CDR1 is SGHTA, CDR2 FQGTGA, per germline. Unmatched junction bases numbered 16, after V lost 5 bases and J lost 6 bases.